This TCR beta chain was sequenced during a study of cytomegalovirus exposure and HLA in healthy donors. Whole-study findings and limits: Later examination showed HLA-associated TCR beta chains had greater clonal expansion than equally common others.

The PCR ran on 60 Vbeta and 13 Jbeta primers. Using immunoSEQ multiplex PCR, the repertoire was profiled, and TCRdb retains in-frame clones only, with some absent. The profile shows about 170,000 clones, 80% of them singletons. There were likely unrecorded immune exposures, though donors were nominally healthy when sampled. V lost 3 bases, J lost 5 bases, and 17 bases lay in between. The CDR3 runs to 16 residues. CDR1 is SGHDT, CDR2 YYEEEE, per germline. On this clone itself: Its antigen is unidentified.

Sequenced input: PBMCs. The chain uses TRBV5-6 and TRBJ2-2, with a possible D match to TRBD1 (6 bases). The source is a male donor in good health and CMV-seronegative. The CDR3 region has the DNA TGTGCCAGCAGCTACGTCAGGGGTGTGGGGACCGGGGAGCTGTTTTTT. Translation: CASSYVRGVGTGELFF.